A single sample gave rise to the 30 T cell receptor beta chains below, sequenced in a study of blood T cell repertoires in COVID-19. TCRdb keeps only in-frame clones here, not all; method: immunoSEQ multiplex PCR. The sample holds under 500,000 clones, more than 85% seen once. What was sequenced was peripheral blood. These receptor sequences come from a woman in her twenties or thirties with acute or convalescent COVID-19.

The chain employs TRBV5-1 and TRBJ1-2, with unresolved D. Trimming removed 2 bases from V and 5 bases from J, with 13 bases in between. This CDR3 spans 14 amino acids. CDR1 is SGHRS and CDR2 is YFSETQ in the germline V gene. The CDR3 region has the DNA TGCGCCAGCAGCTTCGCACCCCTTAGATATGGCTACACCTTC. This encodes CASSFAPLRYGYTF.

CDR3 DNA: TGTGCCAGCTCTCCCGGACTGGACAATCAGCCCCAGCATTTT. The encoded protein is CASSPGLDNQPQHF. V usage is TRBV18 and J usage is TRBJ1-5, with no clear D. V lost 6 bases and J 3 bases, leaving 12 bases between the germline ends. In germline, CDR1 is KGHSH, CDR2 LQKENI. The CDR3 spans 14 residues. Looking up the rest from reference TRBV18 and TRBJ1-5 gives the full variable domain: NAGVMQNPRHLVRRRGQEARLRCSPMKGHSHVYWYRQLPEEGLKFMVYLQKENIIDESGMPKERFSAEFPKEGPSILRIQQVVRGDSAAYFCASSPGLDNQPQHFGDGTRLSIL.

The count of this clone is one. The J gene is TRBJ2-6, the V gene TRBV1; no check of the table's D call, TRBD2, against the DNA was made. TRBV1 constitutes a pseudogene. The CDR3 is 16 amino acids. The CDR3 sequence: CTSSPGGPSGANVLTF. The CDR3 DNA sequence: TGCACCAGCAGCCCTGGAGGGCCCTCTGGGGCCAACGTCCTGACTTTC.

This chain links TRBV6-5 with TRBJ2-3; D remains ambiguous. V was trimmed by 3 bases and J by 1 base, leaving 11 bases between them. The CDR3 length is 15 residues. Germline V lookup: CDR1 MNHEY, CDR2 SVGAGI. This CDR3 is CASSYFPRGTDTQYF. In nucleotides, the CDR3 is TGTGCCAGCAGTTATTTTCCCCGGGGCACAGATACGCAGTATTTT.

The chain employs TRBV2 and TRBJ2-7; D is perhaps TRBD1 (5 bases). Germline-derived CDR1 and CDR2 are SNHLY and FYNNEI. V lost 5 bases, J lost 2 bases, and 7 bases lay in between. The CDR3 is 12 residues long. In DNA form, the CDR3 reads TGTGCCAGCAGTATACAGGCCTACGAGCAGTACTTC. It encodes CASSIQAYEQYF.

This clone has just one count. The V gene is TRBV7-3, the J gene TRBJ2-1, with TRBD1 as a possible D gene (5 bases). Per germline, CDR1 SGHTA and CDR2 FQGTGA. Trimming left V 4 bases short and J 4 bases short, with 8 bases between. The CDR3 contains 13 residues. The CDR3 is CASSYDSYNEQFF. The DNA for the CDR3 is TGTGCCAGCAGCTACGACAGTTACAATGAGCAGTTCTTC.

The J gene is TRBJ2-5, the V gene TRBV5-6, with D possibly matching TRBD2 (6 bases). The germline V gene has CDR1 SGHDT and CDR2 YYEEEE. Trimming left V 0 bases short and J 0 bases short, with 12 bases between. This CDR3 is 16 amino acids long. This CDR3 is CASSLGGDEYQETQYF. The CDR3 region has the DNA TGTGCCAGCAGCTTGGGGGGGGACGAGTACCAAGAGACCCAGTACTTC.

The chain has TRBV3-1 (or the pseudogene TRBV3-2) and TRBJ2-1; D ambiguous. The CDR3 is made up of 13 amino acids. Per germline, CDR1 LGHDT and CDR2 YNNKEL (reference sequence). V lost 6 bases and J lost 3, with 9 bases in between. The CDR3 is CASSQSSYNEQFF. As DNA, the CDR3 is TGTGCCAGCAGTCAATCTAGCTACAATGAGCAGTTCTTC.

The chain has TRBV7-9 and TRBJ1-2; TRBD1 is a possible D gene (6 bases). Per the germline V gene, CDR1 is SEHNR and CDR2 is FQNEAQ (reference sequence). Trimming took off 1 base at V and 0 bases at J, with 12 bases between the two ends. The CDR3 is 16 residues long. The chain's CDR3 is CASSLGLAGANYGYTF. DNA for the CDR3: TGTGCCAGCAGCTTAGGTTTGGCAGGGGCTAACTATGGCTACACCTTC.

This clone was detected a few times. The chain employs TRBV18 and TRBJ2-1; possible D gene TRBD2, 6 bases. V was trimmed by 3 bases and J by 9 bases, leaving 15 bases between them. CDR3 length: 14 amino acids. Germline loops: CDR1 KGHSH, CDR2 LQKENI. This chain's CDR3 is CASSPSGGSTEQFF. The CDR3 bases are TGTGCCAGCTCACCGTCCGGAGGGAGTACTGAGCAGTTCTTC.

V and J are TRBV2 and TRBJ1-1, with 7 bases matching TRBD1. The ends lost 7 bases at V and 2 bases at J; junction bases unmatched: 4. The germline gives CDR1 SNHLY, CDR2 FYNNEI. This CDR3 is built from 13 residues. The CDR3 nucleotides are TGTGCCAGCATCAGACAGGGTAACACTGAAGCTTTCTTT. It yields the protein CASIRQGNTEAFF.

This rearrangement joins TRBV20-1 to TRBJ1-2, with TRBD1 matching over 8 bases. V shed 7 bases, J shed 3 bases, and the junction held 1 base outside the gene matches. Per the germline V gene, CDR1 is DFQATT and CDR2 is SNEGSKA (reference sequence). This CDR3 is 11 amino acids long. The CDR3 bases are TGCAGTGTGACAGGGGACTATGGCTACACCTTC. Encoded protein: CSVTGDYGYTF.

The chain is built from TRBV6-5 and TRBJ2-3; 8 bases are shared with TRBD1. Germline-derived CDR1 and CDR2 are MNHEY and SVGAGI. The CDR3 is made up of 16 amino acids. After removal of 2 bases from V and 4 bases from J, the junction contained 8 bases not matched to a gene. The CDR3 reads CASSYPRTGSADTQYF. CDR3 DNA: TGTGCCAGCAGTTACCCAAGGACAGGGAGTGCAGATACGCAGTATTTT.

This clone was counted between two and nine times. The sample holds other DNA sequences that translate to the same CDR3. This CDR3 is CASSYSRRGTEAFF. CDR3 in DNA: TGTGCCAGCAGTTACTCGCGAAGGGGCACTGAAGCTTTCTTT. This chain joins TRBV6-5 and TRBJ1-1; TRBD1 is a possible D gene (5 bases). CDR3 length: 14 residues. The V end was cut by 0 bases, the J end by 4 bases, with 9 bases between. The germline V gene encodes CDR1 MNHEY and CDR2 SVGAGI.

The chain has TRBV4-1 and TRBJ2-7; 12 positions match TRBD1. V shed 4 bases, J shed 7 bases, and the junction held 11 bases outside the gene matches. The CDR3 contains 16 residues. Germline CDR1 MGHRA, CDR2 YSYEKL. The CDR3 DNA follows: TGCGCCAGCAGCCCTTGGCCTGGGACAGGGGGCCGGGAGCAGTACTTC. This gives the protein CASSPWPGTGGREQYF.

The chain employs TRBV20-1 and TRBJ1-2; D gene ambiguous. Germline-derived CDR1 and CDR2 are DFQATT and SNEGSKA (reference sequence). CDR3 length: 11 amino acids. Trimming removed 6 bases at V and 5 bases at J, with 10 bases between. CDR3 in amino acids: CSAPGTYGYTF. The DNA for the CDR3 is TGCAGTGCCCCGGGAACGTATGGCTACACCTTC.

There are a few counts of this clone. A read error may produce the germline difference seen at one junction end. This chain connects TRBV12-3 or TRBV12-4 to TRBJ1-1, with D unresolved. This CDR3 contains 12 residues. Here the CDR3 reads CASRYTQRLVQF. The CDR3 DNA reads as TGTGCCAGCCGATATACTCAGCGGTTAGTCCAGTTT.

This rearrangement joins TRBV2 to TRBJ2-7; 10 bases agree with TRBD1. Per germline, CDR1 SNHLY and CDR2 FYNNEI. The CDR3 sequence is 17 residues long. V was pared by 8 bases and J by 2 bases, with 15 bases of the junction left unmatched. The CDR3 sequence: CASGIQGQGLLAYEQYF. CDR3 nucleotide sequence: TGTGCCAGCGGGATCCAGGGACAGGGGTTATTAGCCTACGAGCAGTACTTC.

This rearrangement joins TRBV28 to TRBJ1-5; the D gene is possibly TRBD1 (5 bases). V was trimmed by 8 bases and J by 5 bases, leaving 19 bases between them. Germline V gene data show CDR1 as MDHEN and CDR2 as SYDVKM. The CDR3 loop spans 15 amino acids. CDR3: CASDWRGLKDQPQHF. CDR3 sequence (DNA): TGTGCCAGCGATTGGAGGGGCCTGAAGGATCAGCCCCAGCATTTT.

The chain couples TRBV7-9 to TRBJ2-1; 7 bases align to TRBD1. Losses at the gene ends were 4 bases for V and 9 bases for J; bases not matched to a gene: 6. The CDR3 is made up of 13 amino acids. The V gene's germline CDR1 is SEHNR and CDR2 FQNEAQ (reference sequence). CDR3 DNA: TGTGCCAGCAGCTCGACAGGGAAAGGTGAGCAGTTCTTC. It codes for CASSSTGKGEQFF.

J is TRBJ1-1 and V is TRBV6-2 or TRBV6-3, with unresolved D. V lost 3 bases and J 11 bases, leaving 13 bases between the germline ends. CDR1 is MNHEY, CDR2 SVGEGT, per germline. There are 12 residues in the CDR3. The CDR3 DNA follows: TGTGCCAGCAGTTATGGGAGGAGTTGGGCTTTCTTT. Protein sequence: CASSYGRSWAFF.

With respect to this clone: The junction departs from the called germline gene at one end, perhaps through a read error. The J gene is TRBJ1-5, the V gene TRBV7-3, with D perhaps matching TRBD1 (6 bases). The CDR3 spans 12 residues. Per the germline V gene, CDR1 is SGHTA and CDR2 is FQGTGA. CDR3 nucleotides: TGTGCCAGCAGCCTATCAGGTGTCGGACAGAGATTT. Its translation: CASSLSGVGQRF.

The chain links TRBV9 to TRBJ1-2, with D possibly matching TRBD1 (6 bases). This CDR3 is built from 16 residues. The germline gives CDR1 SGDLS, CDR2 YYNGEE. The V and J ends lost 4 bases and 4 bases respectively, with 20 bases between them. This CDR3 is CASSPRTGGRVYGYTF. CDR3 DNA: TGTGCCAGCAGCCCACGGACGGGGGGGCGAGTCTATGGCTACACCTTC. The whole variable domain, filled in from reference TRBV9 and TRBJ1-2, reads DSGVTQTPKHLITATGQRVTLRCSPRSGDLSVYWYQQSLDQGLQFLIQYYNGEERAKGNILERFSAQQFPDLHSELNLSSLELGDSALYFCASSPRTGGRVYGYTFGSGTRLTVV.

The chain carries TRBV5-5 and TRBJ2-2; 11 positions agree with TRBD2. Trimming took 2 bases from V and 4 from J; bases not matched to a gene: 4. This CDR3 comprises 16 residues. CDR1 and CDR2 (germline): SGHKS, YYEKEE (reference sequence). This CDR3 is CASSFRLAGTTGELFF. In DNA, the CDR3 is TGTGCCAGCAGCTTCCGACTAGCGGGGACCACCGGGGAGCTGTTTTTT.

This clone was recorded once. The rearrangement joins TRBV6-5 to TRBJ1-4; TRBD1 is a possible D gene (6 bases). V was clipped by 7 bases and J by 4 bases, with 16 bases between them. The V gene's germline CDR1 is MNHEY and CDR2 SVGAGI. The CDR3 extends over 15 amino acids. CDR3 coding DNA: TGTGCCAGCACGGCAGAAGGGGGACATAATGAAAAACTGTTTTTT. Protein: CASTAEGGHNEKLFF.

The gene calls are TRBV5-4 and TRBJ1-1; TRBD1 agrees at 7 bases. This CDR3 contains 14 residues. Germline V lookup: CDR1 SGHNT, CDR2 YYREEE (reference sequence). J lost 0 bases, V lost 4 bases, and 3 bases had no gene match. The CDR3 nucleotides are TGTGCCAGCAGCAGGGGACAGTTGAACACTGAAGCTTTCTTT. It yields the protein CASSRGQLNTEAFF.

This chain joins TRBV10-3 and TRBJ2-7; D perhaps matches TRBD1 (6 bases). The CDR3 length is 14 residues. Deletions cut 6 bases from V and 8 bases from J, with 20 bases between. Per the germline V gene, CDR1 is ENHRY and CDR2 is SYGVKD. The CDR3, as DNA: TGTGCCATCAGGGGCCAAGGGGACAACCCTAAGCAGTACTTC. It translates to CAIRGQGDNPKQYF.

As to this clone: The same CDR3 can be traced to other DNA sequences in this sample. J is TRBJ1-1 and V is TRBV4-1, with 7 nucleotides matching TRBD1. The CDR3 has 14 residues. The germline V gene encodes CDR1 MGHRA and CDR2 YSYEKL. The V gene end was trimmed by 3 bases and the J gene end by 0 bases; junction bases not matched to a gene: 1. Here the CDR3 reads CASSQGQLNTEAFF. CDR3 in DNA: TGCGCCAGCAGCCAGGGACAGCTGAACACTGAAGCTTTCTTT.

The V call is TRBV13, the J call TRBJ2-3, with a tentative D call TRBD2 (5 bases). The CDR3 runs 13 residues. Per germline, CDR1 PRHDT and CDR2 FYEKMQ (reference sequence). The V end lost 4 bases, the J end lost 3 bases, and 8 bases lay between the germline ends. This CDR3 is CASSSTGTDTQYF. The DNA of the CDR3 is TGTGCCAGCAGCTCGACGGGAACAGATACGCAGTATTTT.

This rearrangement joins TRBV2 to TRBJ2-2; D possibly corresponds to TRBD2 (5 bases). This CDR3 has 14 residues. The V gene's germline CDR1 is SNHLY and CDR2 FYNNEI. With 6 bases removed from V and 0 bases from J, the gap between germline ends came to 8 bases. CDR3 protein: CASRWGANTGELFF. The CDR3, as DNA: TGTGCCAGCAGATGGGGAGCGAACACCGGGGAGCTGTTTTTT. The full variable domain, completed using reference TRBV2 and TRBJ2-2, is EPEVTQTPSHQVTQMGQEVILRCVPISNHLYFYWYRQILGQKVEFLVSFYNNEISEKSEIFDDQFSVERPDGSNFTLKIRSTKLEDSAMYFCASRWGANTGELFFGEGSRLTVL.